This T cell receptor beta chain originates from a study of long-term antiretroviral therapy in people with HIV. Remarks on this clone: Its target is not known.

Study results and caveats: In the period from the mid-2000s to the late 2010s, blood was collected, possibly under older ART regimens.

The CDR3 has 15 residues. The trim removed 5 bases at V and 5 bases at J, leaving 9 bases unmatched. CDR1 SGHRS and CDR2 YFSETQ come from the germline V gene. Run at survey level, the immunoSEQ assay was version v3.0. In sequencing, about 35,000-50,000 T-cell genomes per sample were targeted. Generated by immunoSEQ multiplex PCR, the TCRdb table keeps only in-frame clones and is missing some. The sample consists of about 16,000 clones, roughly 75% of them appearing once. The sequence was collected from a woman in her 50s with HIV. Sequencing used unsorted PBMCs, obtained 1.5 years before starting antiretroviral therapy. The V gene is TRBV5-1, the J gene TRBJ2-5; 10 nucleotides line up with TRBD1. CDR3 region: CASSQGQGSLETQYF. The DNA for the CDR3 is TGCGCCAGCAGTCAGGGACAGGGGTCATTGGAGACCCAGTACTTC.